This T cell receptor beta chain was captured by sequencing in a study of T cell clusters in autoimmune cytopenias. TRB was amplified by touch-down multiplex PCR, primer pools A and B combined. TCRdb reprocessed the multiplex PCR reads and stores each CDR3 protein as one record, lacking DNA. The ten top clones account for roughly 3.6%, within a sample of about 15,000 distinct CDR3 sequences. The V gene's germline CDR1 is SGHDN and CDR2 FVKESK. CDR3 length: 18 residues. TRB amplification used roughly 250 ng of peripheral blood genomic DNA. In addition, the sample was reused for a study of T cell repertoires in aging, cancer and after chemotherapy. That report adds: Age-matched healthy donors had significantly more diverse, less clonal blood TCR repertoires than untreated cancer patients. These repertoire data do not allow conclusions about immunological memory after chemotherapy.

The V gene is TRBV14, the J gene TRBJ2-2; TCRdb's D gene call, TRBD2, goes unchecked for lack of DNA. This TCR came from a human donor in good health. What was sequenced was peripheral blood. The CDR3 sequence: CASSQERRTSRATGELFF.